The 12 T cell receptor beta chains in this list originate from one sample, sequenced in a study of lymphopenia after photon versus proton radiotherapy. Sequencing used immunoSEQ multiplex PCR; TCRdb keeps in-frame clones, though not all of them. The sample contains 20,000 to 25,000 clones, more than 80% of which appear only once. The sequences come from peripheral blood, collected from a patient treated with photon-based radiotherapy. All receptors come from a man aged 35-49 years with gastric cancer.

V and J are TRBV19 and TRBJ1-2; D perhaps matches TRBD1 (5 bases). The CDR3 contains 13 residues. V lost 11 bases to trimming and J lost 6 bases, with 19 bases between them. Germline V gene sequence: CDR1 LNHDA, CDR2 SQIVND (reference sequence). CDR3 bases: TGTGCCGCATACAATGGGGGGAAGGATGGCTACACCTTC. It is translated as CAAYNGGKDGYTF.

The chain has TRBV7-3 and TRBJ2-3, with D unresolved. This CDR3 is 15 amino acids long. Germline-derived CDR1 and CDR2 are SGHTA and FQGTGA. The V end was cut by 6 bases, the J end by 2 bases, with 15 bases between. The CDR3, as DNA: TGTGCCAGCAGTTCGGACGGTTTTTCCACAGATACGCAGTATTTT. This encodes CASSSDGFSTDTQYF.

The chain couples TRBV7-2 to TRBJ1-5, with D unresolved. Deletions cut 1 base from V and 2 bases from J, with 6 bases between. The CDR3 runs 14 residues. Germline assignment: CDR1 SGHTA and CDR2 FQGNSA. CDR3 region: CASSLDSGNQPQHF. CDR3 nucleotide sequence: TGTGCCAGCAGCTTAGACTCCGGCAATCAGCCCCAGCATTTT.

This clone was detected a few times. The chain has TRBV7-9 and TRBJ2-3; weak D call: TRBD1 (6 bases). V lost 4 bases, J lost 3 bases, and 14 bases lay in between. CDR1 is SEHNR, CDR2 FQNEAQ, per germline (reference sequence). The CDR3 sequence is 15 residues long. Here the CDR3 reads CASSWAGEGTDTQYF. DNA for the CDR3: TGTGCCAGCAGCTGGGCAGGGGAAGGGACAGATACGCAGTATTTT. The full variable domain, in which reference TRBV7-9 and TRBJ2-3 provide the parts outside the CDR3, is DTGVSQNPRHKITKRGQNVTFRCDPISEHNRLYWYRQTLGQGPEFLTYFQNEAQLEKSRLLSDRFSAERPKGSFSTLEIQRTEQGDSAMYLCASSWAGEGTDTQYFGPGTRLTVL.

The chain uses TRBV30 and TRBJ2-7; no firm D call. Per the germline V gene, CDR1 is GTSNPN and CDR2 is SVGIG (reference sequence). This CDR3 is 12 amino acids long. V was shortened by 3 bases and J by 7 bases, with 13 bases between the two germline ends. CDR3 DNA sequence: TGTGCCTGGAGCGCAGTCCCTGGAGAGCAGTACTTC. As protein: CAWSAVPGEQYF.

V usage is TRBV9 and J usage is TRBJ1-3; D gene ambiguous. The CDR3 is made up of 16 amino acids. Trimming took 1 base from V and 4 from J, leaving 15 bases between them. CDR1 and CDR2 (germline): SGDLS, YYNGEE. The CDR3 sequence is CASSVLLNSPGNTIYF. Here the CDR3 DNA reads TGTGCCAGCAGCGTACTCCTCAACAGTCCCGGAAACACCATATATTTT.

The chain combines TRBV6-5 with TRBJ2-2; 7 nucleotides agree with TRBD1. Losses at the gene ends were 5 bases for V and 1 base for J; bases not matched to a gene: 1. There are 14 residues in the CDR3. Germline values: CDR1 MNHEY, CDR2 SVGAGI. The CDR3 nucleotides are TGTGCCAGCAGTGGGACAGAGAACACCGGGGAGCTGTTTTTT. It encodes CASSGTENTGELFF.

CDR3 coding DNA: TGTGCCAGCAGTGAATGGGGGCCAGGGAAGGGTCTGTTTTTT. It specifies CASSEWGPGKGLFF. The V call is TRBV25-1, the J call TRBJ1-4, with TRBD1 as a possible D gene (6 bases). The V gene's germline CDR1 is MGHDK and CDR2 SYGVNS. V was cut by 1 base and J by 14 bases, with 17 bases left in between. The CDR3 is made up of 14 amino acids.

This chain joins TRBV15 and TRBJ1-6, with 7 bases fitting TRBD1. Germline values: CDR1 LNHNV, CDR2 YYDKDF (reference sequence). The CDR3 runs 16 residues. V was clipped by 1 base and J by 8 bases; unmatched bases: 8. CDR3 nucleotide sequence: TGTGCCACCAGCAGAGCAGACAGGGAAGGAGATTCACCCCTCCACTTT. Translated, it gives CATSRADREGDSPLHF.

The CDR3 coding sequence is TGTGCCAGCAGCTTGAGTAGCCGGGTCAAAAACATTCAGTACTTC. This encodes CASSLSSRVKNIQYF. The J gene is TRBJ2-4, the V gene TRBV7-2; D remains ambiguous. This CDR3 is 15 amino acids long. Trimming shortened V by 3 bases and J by 3 bases, and 12 bases separated the two germline ends. Germline V CDR1 and CDR2: SGHTA, FQGNSA.

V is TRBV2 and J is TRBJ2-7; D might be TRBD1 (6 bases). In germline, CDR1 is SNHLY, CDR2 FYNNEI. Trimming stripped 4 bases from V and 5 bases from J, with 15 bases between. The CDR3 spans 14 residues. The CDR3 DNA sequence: TGTGCCAGCAGTGCGTGGACAGAGAGGCACGAGCAGTACTTC. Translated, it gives CASSAWTERHEQYF.

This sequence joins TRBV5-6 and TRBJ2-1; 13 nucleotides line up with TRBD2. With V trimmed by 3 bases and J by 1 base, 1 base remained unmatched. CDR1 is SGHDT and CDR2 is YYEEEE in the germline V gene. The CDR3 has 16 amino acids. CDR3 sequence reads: CASSWTSGGSYNEQFF. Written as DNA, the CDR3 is TGTGCCAGCAGCTGGACTAGCGGGGGATCCTACAATGAGCAGTTCTTC.